The 8 T cell receptor beta chains presented below share a single source sample, sequenced in a study of post-analysis software for immune sequencing data. Built from TCR beta cDNA, the libraries had unique molecular identifiers in them. Using its own MiXCR run on the PCR reads, TCRdb lists one record per CDR3 protein. Among roughly 700,000 distinct CDR3 sequences listed, roughly 27% were seen once. Study-wide results and caveats: TRBV5-6, TRBV5-1 and TRBV20-1 belonged to a set of roughly 5 TRBV segments that were more frequent in patients than controls.

No cognate antigen is known for these TCRs. Sequenced input: blood. The receptors were sampled from a girl aged 5-17 years with multiple sclerosis.

The V call is TRBV19, the J call TRBJ2-7, with 9 bases lining up with TRBD2. The J call may not be correct, given that the DNA end is closer to TRBJ2-5. This CDR3 has 15 residues. Germline V gene lookup returns CDR1 LNHDA and CDR2 SQIVND (reference sequence). This CDR3 is CASRSTGAGGQTQYF. Written as DNA, the CDR3 is TGTGCCAGTAGGAGTACGGGGGCGGGAGGGCAGACCCAGTACTTC.

The gene calls are TRBV20-1 and TRBJ1-1; D is possibly TRBD1 (6 bases). The CDR3 totals 11 residues. Germline values: CDR1 DFQATT, CDR2 SNEGSKA (reference sequence). V lost 7 bases, J lost 4 bases, and 10 bases lay in between. The CDR3 loop reads CSGGRGTEAFF. The DNA for the CDR3 is TGCAGTGGGGGGCGGGGCACTGAAGCTTTCTTT.

This clonotype was counted a few times. V and J are TRBV7-9 and TRBJ2-5; 8 bases agree with TRBD1. The J call may be faulty, since TRBJ2-7 better matches the DNA end. The germline CDR1 and CDR2 sequences are SEHNR and FQNEAQ (reference sequence). The CDR3 has 13 amino acids. The CDR3 DNA reads TGTGCCAGCAGTAACAGGGGGATCGACGAGCAGTACTTC. Translating gives CASSNRGIDEQYF.

Comment on this clonotype: A junction end diverges from the germline sequence, so it may reflect a read error. The chain joins TRBV10-3 to TRBJ2-5; no firm D call. The V gene's germline CDR1 is ENHRY and CDR2 SYGVKD. The length of the CDR3 is 13 residues. The CDR3 reads CAIRSEYQETLYF. CDR3 bases: TGTGCCATCAGGTCAGAGTACCAAGAGACCCTGTACTTC.

As to this clonotype: A much larger clone differs by one base, so this may be a read error. This CDR3 fails to terminate in the conserved phenylalanine or tryptophan, so it likely reflects a read error. CDR3 loop: CASSLSTVGVETQYL. The CDR3 bases are TGTGCCAGCAGCTTATCGACAGTAGGAGTGGAGACCCAGTACTTA. The gene calls are TRBV7-2 and TRBJ2-5; a weak D match, TRBD1 (5 bases). Germline lookup yields CDR1 SGHTA and CDR2 FQGNSA. V lost 2 bases to trimming and J lost 5 bases, with 15 bases between them. The CDR3 has 15 residues.

The sample holds a few counts of this clonotype. The chain employs TRBV29-1 and TRBJ1-1; weak D call: TRBD1 (6 bases). The V gene lost 4 bases and the J gene lost 1 base, with 16 bases spanning the gap. This CDR3 is 15 amino acids long. In germline, CDR1 is SQVTM, CDR2 ANQGSEA. The CDR3 DNA is TGCAGCGTTGGGGCTCGGGGGGCCTCGAACACTGAAGCTTTCTTT. Its translation: CSVGARGASNTEAFF.

Only a few counts were recorded for this clonotype. This chain joins TRBV4-3 and TRBJ2-7; 7 bases line up with TRBD1. Germline lookup yields CDR1 LGHNA and CDR2 YSLEER. Germline trimming cut 0 bases from V and 4 bases from J; bases unmatched to any gene: 9. The CDR3 covers 16 residues. As DNA, the CDR3 is TGCGCCAGCAGCCAAGACCTAGGACAGGCCGCATACGAGCAGTACTTC. Amino acids: CASSQDLGQAAYEQYF.

This chain links TRBV7-2 with TRBJ2-3, with a weak D call TRBD2 (7 bases). The CDR3 covers 15 residues. Trimming shortened V by 0 bases and J by 5 bases, and 12 bases separated the two germline ends. Germline CDR1 is SGHTA and CDR2 is FQGNSA. The CDR3 DNA reads as TGTGCCAGCAGCTTAGCGGGGGGGGCTGGAGATACGCAGTATTTT. Translated: CASSLAGGAGDTQYF.